This T cell receptor (beta chain) was sequenced for a study of T-cell reconstitution after alpha-beta-depleted transplantation in children. The germline CDR1 and CDR2 sequences are MNHEY and SVGAGI. The V segment lost 4 bases and the J segment 7 bases; nucleotides outside the gene matches: 4. The CDR3 loop spans 14 amino acids. Unique molecular identifiers were incorporated into the prepared TCRbeta library. Using its own MiXCR run on the PCR reads, TCRdb lists one record per CDR3 protein. The repertoire holds about 610,000 distinct CDR3 sequences, with under 12% as singletons. The input for sequencing was PBMCs from the stem cell graft donor, taken from the stem cell graft. The source of this sequence is a human donor who donated a stem cell graft to a child with acute myeloid leukemia. The chain links TRBV6-5 to TRBJ2-5, with TRBD1 matching 12 bases. CDR3 protein: CASSLGQGAGTQYF. Here the CDR3 DNA reads TGTGCCAGCAGTTTGGGACAGGGGGCAGGGACCCAGTACTTC.